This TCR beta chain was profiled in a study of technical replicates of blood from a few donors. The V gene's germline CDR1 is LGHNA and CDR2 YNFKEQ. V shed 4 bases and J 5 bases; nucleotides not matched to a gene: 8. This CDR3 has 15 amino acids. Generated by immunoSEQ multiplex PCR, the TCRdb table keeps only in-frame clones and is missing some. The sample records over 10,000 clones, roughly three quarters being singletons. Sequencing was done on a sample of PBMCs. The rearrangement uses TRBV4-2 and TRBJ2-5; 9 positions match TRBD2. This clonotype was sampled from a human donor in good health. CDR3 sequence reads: CASSRSSGSGETQYF. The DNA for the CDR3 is TGTGCCAGCAGCCGGAGTAGCGGGAGCGGGGAGACCCAGTACTTC.